This is a list of T cell receptor beta chains from one sample in a study of blood T cell repertoires in COVID-19. Some clones are missing from TCRdb's copy, which holds only in-frame ones; the method was immunoSEQ multiplex PCR. The repertoire consists of about 120,000 clones, with 70% to 80% occurring once and the leading ten covering about 40%. The material sequenced was peripheral blood. The source of these receptors is a man in his forties or fifties with active or convalescent COVID-19. The CDR3 runs from the conserved cysteine through the conserved F or W. The D gene is left open where the match is weak. The listing skips clone size in some rows; elsewhere it reads once, few, many or a size class.

V: TRBV7-2; D: TRBD1; J: TRBJ1-4; size: once; CDR3: CASSRDRGDGNEKLFF; DNA: TGTGCCAGCAGTCGGGACAGGGGAGACGGTAATGAAAAACTGTTTTTT
V: TRBV2; D: TRBD1; J: TRBJ2-7; size: once; CDR3: CASLEEQGATEQYF; DNA: TGTGCCAGCTTGGAAGAGCAGGGGGCAACCGAGCAGTACTTC
V: TRBV12-3/TRBV12-4; D: NA; J: TRBJ2-7; size: few; CDR3: CASSWNRVDGQYF; DNA: TGTGCCAGCAGTTGGAACAGGGTAGACGGGCAGTACTTC
V: TRBV7-3; D: NA; J: TRBJ1-2; size: NA; CDR3: CASSLTAAGTSYTF; DNA: TGTGCCAGCAGCTTAACGGCCGCAGGAACCAGCTACACCTTC
V: TRBV7-9; D: NA; J: TRBJ2-2; size: once; CDR3: CASKGANTGELFF; DNA: TGTGCCAGCAAGGGGGCGAACACCGGGGAGCTGTTTTTT
V: TRBV12-5; D: NA; J: TRBJ2-3; size: few; CDR3: CASGLPQDSDTQYF; DNA: TGTGCTAGTGGTTTGCCCCAGGACTCTGATACGCAGTATTTT
V: TRBV11-2; D: TRBD2; J: TRBJ2-1; size: NA; CDR3: CASSALAGSLDEQFF; DNA: TGTGCCAGCAGCGCACTAGCGGGAAGTCTGGATGAGCAGTTCTTC
V: TRBV7-2; D: NA; J: TRBJ2-4; size: many; CDR3: CASSQRGAKNIQYF; DNA: TGTGCCAGCAGCCAGAGGGGGGCCAAAAACATTCAGTACTTC
V: TRBV4-1; D: NA; J: TRBJ1-1; size: NA; CDR3: CASSHVGDSSGTEAFF; DNA: TGCGCCAGCAGCCACGTAGGGGATAGTAGTGGCACTGAAGCTTTCTTT
V: TRBV4-2; D: NA; J: TRBJ2-3; size: NA; CDR3: CASSQENVGAGGADTQYF; DNA: TGTGCCAGCAGCCAAGAAAATGTAGGGGCAGGCGGAGCAGATACGCAGTATTTT
V: TRBV4-2; D: TRBD1; J: TRBJ2-5; size: NA; CDR3: CASSQITGHGTGPEGTQYF; DNA: TGTGCCAGCAGCCAAATAACTGGTCATGGGACAGGCCCCGAGGGGACCCAGTACTTC
V: TRBV7-7; D: NA; J: TRBJ1-2; size: NA; CDR3: CASSLVLGRGNYGYTF; DNA: TGTGCTAGCAGCTTAGTATTGGGAAGGGGTAACTATGGCTACACCTTC
V: TRBV30; D: NA; J: TRBJ1-1; size: NA; CDR3: CAWSGGRGNTEAFF; DNA: TGTGCCTGGAGTGGCGGGAGGGGGAACACTGAAGCTTTCTTT
V: TRBV5-1; D: NA; J: TRBJ1-2; size: NA; CDR3: CASSWEGRGVGNTF; DNA: TGCGCCAGCAGTTGGGAAGGGAGAGGTGTGGGTAACACCTTC
V: TRBV14; D: NA; J: TRBJ2-3; size: once; CDR3: CASSPWRDTQYF; DNA: TGTGCCAGCAGTCCGTGGAGGGATACGCAGTATTTT
V: TRBV4-2; D: NA; J: TRBJ1-5; size: few; CDR3: CASSQGGYNNQPQHF; DNA: TGTGCCAGCAGCCAAGGCGGATATAACAATCAGCCCCAGCATTTT
V: TRBV2; D: NA; J: TRBJ2-7; size: NA; CDR3: CASSVGGEQYF; DNA: TGTGCCAGCAGTGTCGGGGGTGAGCAGTACTTC
V: TRBV2; D: NA; J: TRBJ1-1; size: NA; CDR3: CASSPGLWNTEAFF; DNA: TGTGCCAGCAGTCCGGGACTGTGGAACACTGAAGCTTTCTTT
V: TRBV28; D: NA; J: TRBJ1-5; size: NA; CDR3: CASSLIRQGNQPQHF; DNA: TGTGCCAGCAGCTTAATTCGCCAGGGGAATCAGCCCCAGCATTTT
V: TRBV3-1/TRBV3-2; D: NA; J: TRBJ2-3; size: NA; CDR3: CASSPSGSSDTQYF; DNA: TGTGCCAGCAGCCCCTCCGGGAGCTCAGATACGCAGTATTTT
V: TRBV5-4; D: NA; J: TRBJ2-7; size: NA; CDR3: CASSFDINSYEQYF; DNA: TGTGCCAGCAGCTTCGACATCAACTCCTACGAGCAGTACTTC
V: TRBV30; D: NA; J: TRBJ1-1; size: NA; CDR3: CAWSVRGAGTEAFF; DNA: TGTGCCTGGAGTGTACGGGGGGCCGGCACTGAAGCTTTCTTT
V: TRBV6-5; D: NA; J: TRBJ2-7; size: NA; CDR3: CASSIRGSEQYF; DNA: TGTGCCAGCAGCATACGGGGTTCCGAGCAGTACTTC
V: TRBV3-1/TRBV3-2; D: NA; J: TRBJ2-7; size: few; CDR3: CASSQARVEGEQYF; DNA: TGTGCCAGCAGCCAAGCTCGGGTGGAGGGCGAGCAGTACTTC